This paragraph covers one T cell receptor beta chain sequence. Its specificity is not known. This record belongs to a study of CD8 T cells in ankylosing spondylitis. Trimming pared 1 base from V and 1 base from J, leaving 18 bases between. Germline V lookup: CDR1 SGHTA, CDR2 FQGTGA. The CDR3 extends over 18 amino acids. In making TCR beta libraries, quantitative 5'-RACE with molecular barcodes was used. One entry per CDR3 protein, called by TCRdb with MiXCR from the 5' RACE reads. Among about 280,000 distinct CDR3 sequences listed, about 19% were seen once. Overall study results and limits: Reactive arthritis synovial fluid and blood were previously reported to contain some motif variants. Characteristic of ankylosing spondylitis blood, it appeared, was a TCR beta motif comprising about eight highly homologous variants.

The receptor comes from a male donor with ankylosing spondylitis or in good health (not recorded which). Sequenced: blood, either unsorted or a sorted T cell fraction (not recorded which). The chain couples TRBV7-3 to TRBJ2-3; D gene uncertain. The CDR3: CASSLIGSPLWGTDTQYF. CDR3 DNA sequence: TGTGCCAGCAGCTTAATAGGAAGCCCGCTTTGGGGCACAGATACGCAGTATTTT.